The 27 T cell receptor beta chains presented below share a single source sample, sequenced in a study of cytomegalovirus exposure and HLA in healthy donors. In the PCR, 60 Vbeta and 13 Jbeta primers were used. This table comes from immunoSEQ multiplex PCR, and its TCRdb copy is limited to in-frame clones, with some not included. Altogether around 180,000 clones are present, around 90% being singletons, with the ten largest covering 1.5% to 2%. The sequencing sample was made of PBMCs. The receptors here all came from a woman under 30 in good health and CMV-seronegative.

CDR3 bases: TGTGCCGGGGAATGGACAGGGGTTCGAGGAGCTTTCTTT. The encoded protein is CAGEWTGVRGAFF. The chain links TRBV11-3 to TRBJ1-1, with 9 bases fitting TRBD1. The V segment lost 11 bases and the J segment 10 bases; nucleotides outside the gene matches: 14. CDR3 length: 13 amino acids. Germline V gene data show CDR1 as SGHNT and CDR2 as YENEEA.

The CDR3 nucleotides are TGCAGCGTTGAAAAACAGGGGGCCGCTAACACTGAAGCTTTCTTT. This translates into CSVEKQGAANTEAFF. The genes are TRBV29-1 and TRBJ1-1, with 9 bases lining up with TRBD1. With V trimmed by 2 bases and J by 2 bases, 6 bases remained unmatched. CDR1 and CDR2 (germline): SQVTM, ANQGSEA. The CDR3 covers 15 residues.

The gene calls are TRBV5-8 and TRBJ1-5; TRBD1 agrees at 12 bases. CDR1 is SGHTS and CDR2 is YDEGEE in the germline V gene. Unmatched junction bases numbered 10, after V lost 4 bases and J lost 2 bases. The CDR3 contains 18 residues. The CDR3 DNA follows: TGTGCCAGCAGCCGGGGACAGGGGGCCTTGTTGGGCAATCAGCCCCAGCATTTT. Protein: CASSRGQGALLGNQPQHF.

The CDR3 region is CASSPHTSETQETQYF. For the CDR3, the DNA is TGTGCCAGCAGCCCCCATACTAGCGAGACCCAAGAGACCCAGTACTTC. The chain uses TRBV9 and TRBJ2-5; 7 bases line up with TRBD2. Germline V gene sequence: CDR1 SGDLS, CDR2 YYNGEE. The CDR3 consists of 16 residues. J gave up 1 base and V 4 bases, and 10 bases lay outside the gene matches. The whole variable domain, remainder taken from reference TRBV9 and TRBJ2-5, is DSGVTQTPKHLITATGQRVTLRCSPRSGDLSVYWYQQSLDQGLQFLIQYYNGEERAKGNILERFSAQQFPDLHSELNLSSLELGDSALYFCASSPHTSETQETQYFGPGTRLLVL.

V gene TRBV19 combines with J gene TRBJ1-5, with D perhaps matching TRBD1 (5 bases). V lost 2 bases and J lost 0, with 8 bases in between. Germline CDR1 LNHDA, CDR2 SQIVND (reference sequence). The CDR3 is made up of 15 amino acids. Here the CDR3 DNA reads TGTGCCAGTAGTATAAGACAGATTAGCAATCAGCCCCAGCATTTT. This translates into CASSIRQISNQPQHF. The entire variable domain, with the rest obtained from reference TRBV19 and TRBJ1-5, is as follows: DGGITQSPKYLFRKEGQNVTLSCEQNLNHDAMYWYRQDPGQGLRLIYYSQIVNDFQKGDIAEGYSVSREKKESFPLTVTSAQKNPTAFYLCASSIRQISNQPQHFGDGTRLSIL.

The chain joins TRBV5-1 to TRBJ1-5, with D uncertain. Germline V gene lookup returns CDR1 SGHRS and CDR2 YFSETQ. The CDR3 has 15 amino acids. V lost 4 bases and J 4 bases, leaving 15 bases between the germline ends. The CDR3: CASSAGEGWNQPQHF. CDR3 coding DNA: TGCGCCAGCAGCGCTGGGGAGGGTTGGAATCAGCCCCAGCATTTT.

The rearrangement uses TRBV4-2 and TRBJ2-7, with D possibly matching TRBD1 (6 bases). The germline gives CDR1 LGHNA, CDR2 YNFKEQ. This CDR3 is 14 amino acids long. Trimming removed 3 bases from V and 2 bases from J, with 11 bases in between. CDR3 loop: CASSQGHGAYEQYF. In nucleotides, the CDR3 is TGTGCCAGCAGCCAGGGACACGGAGCCTACGAGCAGTACTTC.

The chain carries TRBV21-1 and TRBJ2-3; the table's TRBD2 call for D was not verified on the DNA. TRBV21-1 is shown as a pseudogene. The CDR3 contains 16 residues. In DNA form, the CDR3 reads TGTGCCAGCAGCAAAGAGAGTAGCGGGGGGTCAGATACGCAGTATTTT. This translates into CASSKESSGGSDTQYF.

Note on this clone: The junction departs from germline at one end; a sequencing error may be responsible. The chain has TRBV7-7 and TRBJ1-1; 10 nucleotides match TRBD1. Looked up from germline, CDR1 is SSHAT and CDR2 is FNYEAQ (reference sequence). The CDR3 is 14 residues long. The CDR3 region is CASSPGQGSTEAFF. CDR3 bases: TGTGCTAGCAGCCCGGGACAGGGGAGCACTGAAGCTTTCTTT. Looking up the rest from reference TRBV7-7 and TRBJ1-1 gives the full variable domain: GAGVSQSPRYKVTKRGQDVTLRCDPISSHATLYWYQQALGQGPEFLTYFNYEAQPDKSGLPSDRFSAERPEGSISTLTIQRTEQRDSAMYRCASSPGQGSTEAFFGQGTRLTVV.

The table lists this clone with a count of one. The rearrangement joins TRBV30 to TRBJ2-7; D might be TRBD1 (6 bases). The CDR3 runs to 13 residues. Trimming stripped 5 bases from V and 3 bases from J, with 14 bases between. From germline, CDR1 is GTSNPN and CDR2 SVGIG (reference sequence). CDR3 bases: TGTGCCTGGGGGAGACAGGCCAACTACGAGCAGTACTTC. This sequence encodes CAWGRQANYEQYF.

The CDR3 DNA follows: TGCGCCAGCAGCCGACTAGCGGGGGCCAAAAACATTCAGTACTTC. Its protein product is CASSRLAGAKNIQYF. This chain uses TRBV5-1 with TRBJ2-4, with 11 positions matching TRBD2. CDR1 is SGHRS and CDR2 is YFSETQ in the germline V gene. V was pared by 4 bases and J by 1 base, with 1 base of the junction left unmatched. The CDR3 is made up of 15 amino acids.

This clone was observed a handful of times. The CDR3, as DNA: TGTGCCAGCAGAGGACAGGGGCCCTACGAGCAGTACTTC. Protein sequence: CASRGQGPYEQYF. The rearrangement uses TRBV6-6 and TRBJ2-7; the match to TRBD1 covers 9 bases. The CDR3 spans 13 residues. Germline V gives CDR1 MNHNY, CDR2 SVGAGI (reference sequence). V was clipped by 6 bases and J by 2 bases; unmatched bases: 2.

The gene calls are TRBV5-1 and TRBJ2-2, with 9 nucleotides matching TRBD1. This CDR3 has 15 amino acids. The junction had 1 base not matched to a gene; V was cut back by 3 bases and J by 1 base. Germline loops: CDR1 SGHRS, CDR2 YFSETQ. DNA for the CDR3: TGCGCCAGCAGCTGGGACAGGGTGAACACCGGGGAGCTGTTTTTT. Protein product: CASSWDRVNTGELFF.

The V gene is TRBV6-5, the J gene TRBJ1-1; D perhaps matches TRBD1 (5 bases). The length of the CDR3 is 14 residues. Germline CDR1 reads MNHEY; CDR2 reads SVGAGI. The V gene lost 2 bases and the J gene lost 0 bases, with 7 bases spanning the gap. CDR3 in DNA: TGTGCCAGCAGTTACGGGGGGTTGAACACTGAAGCTTTCTTT. Protein product: CASSYGGLNTEAFF.

This clone was counted only a few times. V is TRBV7-3 and J is TRBJ2-1; 9 positions agree with TRBD2. V was clipped by 2 bases and J by 9 bases; unmatched bases: 2. The CDR3 spans 13 residues. Germline values: CDR1 SGHTA, CDR2 FQGTGA. The CDR3 nucleotides are TGTGCCAGCAGCTTAGCGGGGGGGTTTGAGCAGTTCTTC. It codes for CASSLAGGFEQFF.

This clone was found once. V is TRBV28 and J is TRBJ2-5; maybe TRBD1 (6 bases). The CDR3 runs to 16 residues. Trimming left V 6 bases short and J 4 bases short, with 21 bases between. The germline V gene encodes CDR1 MDHEN and CDR2 SYDVKM. The CDR3 nucleotides read TGTGCCAGCAGCTTAGGACAGACCGTCATAGGAGAGACCCAGTACTTC. Encoded protein: CASSLGQTVIGETQYF.

This clone was found once. The chain employs TRBV6-1 and TRBJ2-3, with no clear D. V was pared by 3 bases and J by 2 bases, with 6 bases between. The CDR3 contains 13 residues. Germline CDR1 and CDR2: MNHNS and SASEGT. The CDR3 region is CASSEFNTDTQYF. The CDR3 DNA follows: TGTGCCAGCAGTGAGTTTAACACAGATACGCAGTATTTT.

The V gene is TRBV11-2, the J gene TRBJ2-1, with D possibly matching TRBD2 (7 bases). The CDR3 length is 19 residues. The ends were cut back, 5 bases at V and 0 bases at J, with 23 bases in the middle. Germline CDR1 SGHAT, CDR2 FQNNGV. CDR3 sequence reads: CASSPNGGRRDNSYNEQFF. For the CDR3, the DNA is TGTGCCAGCAGCCCAAACGGGGGGCGCAGGGACAACTCCTACAATGAGCAGTTCTTC.

As to this clone: A read error is likely, as this CDR3 ends without the conserved phenylalanine or tryptophan. The DNA is left out, because the CDR3 cannot be placed on it with certainty; the CDR3 is given as TCRdb lists it. The chain joins TRBV6-6 to TRBJ1-4. The CDR3 length is 8 residues, termini included. From germline, CDR1 is MNHNY and CDR2 SVGAGI (reference sequence). This chain's CDR3 is CASSSPGS.

V is TRBV5-1 and J is TRBJ2-3, with 7 bases fitting TRBD1. The CDR3 runs 15 residues. CDR1 and CDR2 from the germline V gene are SGHRS and YFSETQ. The ends lost 4 bases at V and 7 bases at J; junction bases unmatched: 12. The CDR3 sequence: CASSPETGFGNTQYF. The CDR3 nucleotides read TGCGCCAGCAGCCCCGAGACAGGGTTCGGAAATACGCAGTATTTT.

The CDR3 sequence is CASSRTGPGANVLTF. The CDR3 nucleotides read TGTGCCAGCAGCCGGACAGGCCCGGGGGCCAACGTCCTGACTTTC. V is TRBV7-3 and J is TRBJ2-6; 7 bases fit TRBD1. CDR1 and CDR2 from the germline V gene are SGHTA and FQGTGA. The V gene end was trimmed by 5 bases and the J gene end by 4 bases; junction bases not matched to a gene: 5. The CDR3 is made up of 15 amino acids.

This chain uses TRBV30 with TRBJ2-7; 9 positions agree with TRBD2. With V trimmed by 2 bases and J by 5 bases, 16 bases remained unmatched. The CDR3 has 17 amino acids. Germline CDR1 GTSNPN, CDR2 SVGIG (reference sequence). The CDR3 loop is CAWSPIPPGLAGHEQYF. The CDR3 coding sequence is TGTGCCTGGAGTCCAATTCCTCCGGGACTAGCAGGTCACGAGCAGTACTTC.

The V call is TRBV4-1, the J call TRBJ1-5; 7 bases line up with TRBD1. Germline V gene data show CDR1 as MGHRA and CDR2 as YSYEKL. CDR3 length: 15 residues. V lost 1 base to trimming and J lost 5 bases; unmatched junction nucleotides: 5. The CDR3 sequence is CASSQGAGGHQPQHF. The DNA for the CDR3 is TGCGCCAGCAGCCAAGGGGCAGGGGGGCATCAGCCCCAGCATTTT.

The V gene is TRBV27, the J gene TRBJ1-2; tentatively, D is TRBD1 (5 bases). Per the germline V gene, CDR1 is MNHEY and CDR2 is SMNVEV (reference sequence). The CDR3 is made up of 16 amino acids. Trimming shortened V by 5 bases and J by 6 bases, and 22 bases separated the two germline ends. The CDR3 here is CASSTSSWGGGNGYTF. The CDR3 DNA reads as TGTGCCAGCAGTACCTCATCTTGGGGGGGAGGGAATGGCTACACCTTC.

This chain connects TRBV18 to TRBJ2-3; TRBD1 aligns across 7 bases. The CDR3 loop spans 15 amino acids. The germline CDR1 and CDR2 sequences are KGHSH and LQKENI. V dropped 6 bases and J dropped 0; count of bases not matched to a gene: 6. CDR3 bases: TGTGCCAGCTCCCCCGACAGGGCAAGCACAGATACGCAGTATTTT. As protein: CASSPDRASTDTQYF.

V gene TRBV7-2 combines with J gene TRBJ1-2, with TRBD1 as a possible D gene (6 bases). Germline assignment: CDR1 SGHTA and CDR2 FQGNSA. The CDR3 is 13 amino acids. Trimming left V 2 bases short and J 4 bases short, with 8 bases between. The CDR3 reads CASSLTGSYGYTF. The DNA of the CDR3 is TGTGCCAGCAGCTTAACAGGGTCCTATGGCTACACCTTC.

This sequence joins TRBV10-2 and TRBJ1-6; the D gene is possibly TRBD1 (6 bases). Between the trimmed V and J ends, which lost 3 bases and 7 bases, there was a span of 16 bases. The germline V gene has CDR1 WSHSY and CDR2 SAAADI. This CDR3 is 16 amino acids long. The DNA of the CDR3 is TGCGCCAGCAGTGACCCGATTGACAGGCCAAATTCACCCCTCCACTTT. It yields the protein CASSDPIDRPNSPLHF.